The 18 T cell receptor beta chains reported below all come from one sample, sequenced in a study of response to subunit inactivated influenza vaccine. From the RT-PCR reads, TCRdb called clonotypes with MiXCR, one entry per CDR3 protein. This table holds some 500,000 distinct CDR3 sequences, 25% found once. The sample here was CD4+ T cells sorted from PBMCs, taken around 5 days after vaccination. The receptors originated from a man in his forties or fifties who received an inactivated influenza vaccine.

The chain combines TRBV5-1 with TRBJ2-7, with 9 bases matching TRBD1. Trimming removed 0 bases from V and 3 bases from J; junction bases left unmatched: 7. The CDR3 loop spans 16 amino acids. Germline CDR1 SGHRS, CDR2 YFSETQ. The DNA for the CDR3 is TGCGCCAGCAGCTTGGTCCCCGGGACAGGGATCTACGAGCAGTACTTC. Translated: CASSLVPGTGIYEQYF.

This clonotype has just one count. V and J are TRBV5-1 and TRBJ2-2, with 9 bases that match TRBD2. Trimming cost V 4 bases and J 1 base; bases outside gene matches: 5. Per germline, CDR1 SGHRS and CDR2 YFSETQ. The CDR3 is made up of 16 amino acids. CDR3 amino acids: CASSTETSGNTGELFF. The CDR3 DNA sequence: TGCGCCAGCAGCACCGAGACTAGCGGGAACACCGGGGAGCTGTTTTTT.

This clonotype has more than one count but fewer than ten. The chain carries TRBV29-1 and TRBJ2-1; no reliable D call. Trimming left V 5 bases short and J 4 bases short, with 6 bases between. The CDR3 consists of 11 residues. Germline V gene sequence: CDR1 SQVTM, CDR2 ANQGSEA. The CDR3, as DNA: TGCAGCGTTCAAACTTACAATGAGCAGTTCTTC. This encodes CSVQTYNEQFF.

The rearrangement uses TRBV5-1 and TRBJ2-2; 7 bases fit TRBD2. The CDR3 loop spans 15 amino acids. The J segment lost 3 bases and the V segment lost 0 bases, leaving 2 bases of the junction unmatched. Germline CDR1 SGHRS, CDR2 YFSETQ. The CDR3 spells CASSLGAGYTGELFF. The CDR3 nucleotides read TGCGCCAGCAGCTTGGGAGCGGGGTACACCGGGGAGCTGTTTTTT.

The V call is TRBV7-6, the J call TRBJ2-7; TRBD1 matches 9 bases. Germline V gene sequence: CDR1 SGHVS, CDR2 FNYEAQ. The CDR3 totals 15 residues. The V and J ends lost 0 bases and 6 bases, in that order; junction bases with no gene match: 6. CDR3 nucleotide sequence: TGTGCCAGCAGCTTAGCTCGACAGGGGGTGGGCGAGCAGTACTTC. Protein product: CASSLARQGVGEQYF. Complete variable domain (other parts from reference TRBV7-6 and TRBJ2-7): GAGVSQSPRYKVTKRGQDVALRCDPISGHVSLYWYRQALGQGPEFLTYFNYEAQQDKSGLPNDRFSAERPEGSISTLTIQRTEQRDSAMYRCASSLARQGVGEQYFGPGTRLTVT.

This clonotype came up a few times. The gene calls are TRBV13 and TRBJ2-7, with 7 bases aligning to TRBD1. From germline, CDR1 is PRHDT and CDR2 FYEKMQ (reference sequence). This CDR3 region has 14 residues. The J segment lost 5 bases and the V segment lost 1 base, leaving 5 bases of the junction unmatched. CDR3 sequence: CASSLDRGDHEQYF. The CDR3 nucleotides read TGTGCCAGCAGCTTAGACAGGGGAGACCACGAGCAGTACTTC. Full variable domain (remainder filled in from reference TRBV13 and TRBJ2-7): AAGVIQSPRHLIKEKRETATLKCYPIPRHDTVYWYQQGPGQDPQFLISFYEKMQSDKGSIPDRFSAQQFSDYHSELNMSSLELGDSALYFCASSLDRGDHEQYFGPGTRLTVT.

The J gene is TRBJ1-1, the V gene TRBV7-2; D gene uncertain. The CDR3 spans 13 residues. V lost 5 bases and J 8 bases, leaving 15 bases between the germline ends. The germline V gene has CDR1 SGHTA and CDR2 FQGNSA. CDR3 protein: CASSQFSNGEAFF. DNA for the CDR3: TGTGCCAGCAGCCAGTTTTCTAACGGGGAAGCTTTCTTT.

The table lists this clonotype with a few counts. The V call is TRBV20-1, the J call TRBJ2-2, with TRBD2 as a possible D gene (5 bases). The germline V and J ends were trimmed by 2 bases and 5 bases, with 12 bases remaining between them. Germline V gives CDR1 DFQATT, CDR2 SNEGSKA (reference sequence). The CDR3 is 14 residues long. The CDR3, as DNA: TGCAGTGCTAGAAAATTCCGAGGGACCGGGGAGCTGTTTTTT. This sequence encodes CSARKFRGTGELFF.

This clonotype has ten or more counts. This sequence joins TRBV12-3 or TRBV12-4 and TRBJ1-1; D ambiguous. This CDR3 contains 13 residues. The V end was cut by 4 bases, the J end by 11 bases, with 17 bases between. The CDR3 reads CASSSGIEGMAFF. In DNA form, the CDR3 reads TGTGCCAGCAGTTCCGGAATTGAGGGCATGGCTTTCTTT.

The chain joins TRBV12-3 or TRBV12-4 to TRBJ1-6; D uncertain. The CDR3 is 12 residues long. Between the trimmed V and J ends, which lost 3 bases and 7 bases, there was a span of 4 bases. The CDR3 spells CASSFPNSPLHF. The CDR3 region has the DNA TGTGCCAGCAGTTTTCCGAATTCACCCCTCCACTTT.

The V and J genes are TRBV7-2 and TRBJ2-1, with D perhaps being TRBD1 or TRBD2 (5 bases each). The CDR3 length is 14 residues. CDR1 is SGHTA, CDR2 FQGNSA, per germline. The ends were cut back, 5 bases at V and 6 bases at J, with 14 bases in the middle. The CDR3 DNA reads TGTGCCAGCAGCCCAGTGGTGAGGGGCAATGAGCAGTTCTTC. Its translation: CASSPVVRGNEQFF.

There are a few counts of this clonotype. DNA for the CDR3: TGTGCCAGCAGCTCAATGGGACAGCCCCAAGAGACCCAGTACTTC. Amino acids: CASSSMGQPQETQYF. The chain uses TRBV7-3 and TRBJ2-5; 7 nucleotides line up with TRBD1. This CDR3 has 15 amino acids. Trimming at V came to 4 bases and at J to 1 base, leaving 6 bases not matched to a gene. Germline CDR1 SGHTA, CDR2 FQGTGA.

This clonotype was counted only a few times. DNA for the CDR3: TGTGCCAGCAGCCTCTTTCCCGGGACGTATGACACCGGGGAGCTGTTTTTT. Translated, it gives CASSLFPGTYDTGELFF. The J gene is TRBJ2-2, the V gene TRBV3-1, with D perhaps matching TRBD1 or TRBD2 (5 bases each). V was shortened by 4 bases and J by 3 bases, with 18 bases between the two germline ends. CDR1 is LGHDT, CDR2 YNNKEL, per germline (reference sequence). This CDR3 contains 17 residues.

This clonotype was counted only a few times. V usage is TRBV12-3 or TRBV12-4 and J usage is TRBJ1-2; 7 nucleotides line up with TRBD1. This CDR3 has 13 residues. Unmatched junction bases numbered 8, after V lost 3 bases and J lost 10 bases. The CDR3 region is CASSFQGGYVYTF. The DNA of the CDR3 is TGTGCCAGCAGTTTCCAGGGGGGTTACGTCTACACCTTC.

Only a few counts were recorded for this clonotype. This chain uses TRBV7-7 with TRBJ2-3; weak D call: TRBD1 (5 bases). The germline gives CDR1 SSHAT, CDR2 FNYEAQ (reference sequence). Trimming took off 1 base at V and 4 bases at J, with 15 bases between the two ends. The CDR3 contains 16 residues. This chain's CDR3 is CASSLGGGLVADTQYF. In nucleotides, the CDR3 is TGTGCCAGCAGCTTAGGGGGCGGCCTAGTTGCAGATACGCAGTATTTT.

The V gene is TRBV7-2, the J gene TRBJ2-5, with 8 bases fitting TRBD2. The germline V gene has CDR1 SGHTA and CDR2 FQGNSA. V trimming: 2 bases; J trimming: 7 bases; junction bases outside the gene matches: 6. The CDR3 covers 14 residues. This chain's CDR3 is CASSLISAGGTQYF. The CDR3 DNA reads as TGTGCCAGCAGCTTAATTAGCGCGGGGGGGACCCAGTACTTC.

A few counts support this clonotype. The rearrangement uses TRBV6-1 and TRBJ2-1; 9 bases align to TRBD2. V was clipped by 6 bases and J by 2 bases; unmatched bases: 5. In germline, CDR1 is MNHNS, CDR2 SASEGT. CDR3 length: 15 residues. The CDR3 loop reads CASRLTSGPYNEQFF. CDR3 nucleotides: TGTGCCAGCAGACTGACTAGCGGCCCCTACAATGAGCAGTTCTTC.

This clonotype was found a few times. The chain carries TRBV7-2 and TRBJ2-1, with D tentatively TRBD1 (6 bases). In germline, CDR1 is SGHTA, CDR2 FQGNSA. Trimming stripped 5 bases from V and 8 bases from J, with 16 bases between. This CDR3 is 14 amino acids long. The CDR3 reads CASSLGQSVDEQFF. The DNA of the CDR3 is TGTGCCAGCAGCCTCGGACAGTCGGTGGATGAGCAGTTCTTC.